The entry below describes one TCR beta chain. The entry originates in a study of blood T cell repertoires in COVID-19. In the study overall: Researchers got acute and convalescent COVID-19 samples from the United States, Italy and Spain. From T cells, B-cell-depleted T cells, or PBMCs came the material, which was cDNA or gDNA.

Authors' processing steps: Reference gene primer amplification gave estimated nucleated cell counts. The method was immunoSEQ multiplex PCR; TCRdb's version includes in-frame clones alone and lacks a portion of them. V, J and clone size reflect that table, while D and trimming were determined from the DNA. The table shows about 240,000 clones, with around 86% occurring only once. Germline-derived CDR1 and CDR2 are LNHDA and SQIVND (reference sequence). The germline V and J ends were trimmed by 3 bases and 7 bases, with 10 bases remaining between them. CDR3 size: 13 residues. This TCR was recovered from an older man with acute or convalescent COVID-19. This rearrangement joins TRBV19 to TRBJ1-5; D is ambiguous. The sequencing sample was made of peripheral blood. DNA for the CDR3: TGTGCCAGTAGTATCCCCGGCGGCCAGCCCCAGCATTTT. It encodes CASSIPGGQPQHF.